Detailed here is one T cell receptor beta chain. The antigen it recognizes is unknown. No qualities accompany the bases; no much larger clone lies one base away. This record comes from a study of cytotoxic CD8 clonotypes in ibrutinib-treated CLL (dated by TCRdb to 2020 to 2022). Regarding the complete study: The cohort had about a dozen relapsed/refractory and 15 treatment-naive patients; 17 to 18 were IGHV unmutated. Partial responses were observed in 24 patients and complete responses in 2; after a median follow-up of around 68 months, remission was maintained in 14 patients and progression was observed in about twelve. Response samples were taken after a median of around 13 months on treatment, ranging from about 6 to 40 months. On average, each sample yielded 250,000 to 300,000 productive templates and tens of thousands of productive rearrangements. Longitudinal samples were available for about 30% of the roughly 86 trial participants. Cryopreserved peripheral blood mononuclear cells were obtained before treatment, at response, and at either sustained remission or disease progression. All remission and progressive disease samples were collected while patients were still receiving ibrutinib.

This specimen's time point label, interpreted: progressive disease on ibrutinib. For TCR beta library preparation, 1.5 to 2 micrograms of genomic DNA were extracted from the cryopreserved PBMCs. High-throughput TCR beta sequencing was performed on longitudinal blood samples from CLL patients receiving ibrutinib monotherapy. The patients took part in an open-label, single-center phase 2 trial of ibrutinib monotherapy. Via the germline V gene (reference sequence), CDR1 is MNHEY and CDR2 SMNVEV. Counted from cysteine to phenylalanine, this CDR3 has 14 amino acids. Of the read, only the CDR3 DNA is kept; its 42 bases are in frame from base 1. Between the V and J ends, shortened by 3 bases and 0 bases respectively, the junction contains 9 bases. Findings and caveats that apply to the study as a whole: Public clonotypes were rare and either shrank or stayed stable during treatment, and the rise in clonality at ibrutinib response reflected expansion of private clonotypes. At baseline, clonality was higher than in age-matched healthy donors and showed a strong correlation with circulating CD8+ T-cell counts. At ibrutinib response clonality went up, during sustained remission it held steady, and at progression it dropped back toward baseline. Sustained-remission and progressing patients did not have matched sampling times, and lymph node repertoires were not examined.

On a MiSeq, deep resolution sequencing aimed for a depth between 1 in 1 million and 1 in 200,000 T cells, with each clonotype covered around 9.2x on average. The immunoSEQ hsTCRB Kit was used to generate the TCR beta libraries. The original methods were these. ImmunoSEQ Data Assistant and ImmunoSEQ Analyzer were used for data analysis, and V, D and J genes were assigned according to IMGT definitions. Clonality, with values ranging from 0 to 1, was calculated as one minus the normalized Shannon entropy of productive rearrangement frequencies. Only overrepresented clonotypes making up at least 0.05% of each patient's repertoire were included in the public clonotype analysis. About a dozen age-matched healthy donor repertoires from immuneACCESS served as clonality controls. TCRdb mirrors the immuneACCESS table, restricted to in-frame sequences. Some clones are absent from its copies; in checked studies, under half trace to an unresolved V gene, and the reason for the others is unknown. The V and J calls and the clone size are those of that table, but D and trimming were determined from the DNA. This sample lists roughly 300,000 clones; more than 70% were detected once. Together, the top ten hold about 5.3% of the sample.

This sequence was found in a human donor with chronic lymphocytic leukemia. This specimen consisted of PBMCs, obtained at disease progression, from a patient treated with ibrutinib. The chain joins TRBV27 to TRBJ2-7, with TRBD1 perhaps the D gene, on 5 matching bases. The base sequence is TGTGCCAGCAGTTTTAGACAGTTCTCCTACGAGCAGTACTTC. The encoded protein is CASSFRQFSYEQYF.